The sequence of this TCR beta chain was determined in a study of blood T cell repertoires in COVID-19. Study information: Samples representing acute and convalescent COVID-19 were sourced from the United States, Italy and Spain. From T cells, B-cell-depleted T cells, or PBMCs came the material, which was cDNA or gDNA.

Authors' data handling: Reference gene primers were amplified, and this amplification served to estimate nucleated cell counts. Repertoires were generated with immunoSEQ multiplex PCR, while TCRdb's copy carries only in-frame clones and drops some. V and J calls and clone size are as listed in that table; D and trimming were resolved from the DNA. Among about 210,000 clones listed, about 90% were seen once. CDR3 length equals 16 residues. CDR1 and CDR2 from the germline V gene are LNHNV and YYDKDF (reference sequence). The V and J ends lost 4 bases and 4 bases, in that order; junction bases with no gene match: 10.

Sequenced input: peripheral blood. The TCR was taken from a man aged 25-45 years with acute or convalescent COVID-19. The V call is TRBV15, the J call TRBJ2-5; 9 bases agree with TRBD1. The CDR3 sequence: CATSTSRGTGPETQYF. CDR3 nucleotides: TGTGCCACCAGCACTTCAAGAGGGACAGGGCCAGAGACCCAGTACTTC.